This T cell receptor (beta chain) derives from a study of blood T cell repertoires in COVID-19 (dated by TCRdb to 2020 to 2021). Some background on the complete study: Samples from collaborators originated in the United States, Italy and Spain and spanned both the acute and convalescent phases of COVID-19. Sample metadata almost always included a de-identified subject ID, COVID-19 status, age in years and sex. Samples came from the ongoing ImmuneRACE study (first 160 participants) plus 1,254 subjects from 6 global collaborators. Where available, HLA class I and class II types were obtained from metadata supplied by the sample provider rather than from assay-based typing. Subjects who had been exposed to COVID-19, were actively infected with it, or had recovered from it provided the deeply sampled blood TCRbeta repertoires that made up the dataset. The prospective study material was composed of cDNA or gDNA derived from T cells, B-cell-depleted T cells, or PBMCs. A freely available public database, intended as a resource for researchers studying the immune response to SARS-CoV-2, is where the repertoires were released.

According to the germline V gene (reference sequence), CDR1 reads LGHDT and CDR2 reads YNNKEL. From cysteine to phenylalanine, the CDR3 is 13 amino acids long. Of the read, only the CDR3 DNA is kept; its 39 bases are in frame from base 1. Points the paper makes about the study in general: Clinical and demographic metadata were provided uncurated, with the amount varying by source and participant.

Comment on this clone: Its antigen is still unknown. Germline is not matched at one junction end, which may reflect a read error.

One collaborating source in Seattle enrolled patients while the patients were actively infected and followed the patients over time throughout the course of disease. Whole blood was collected in K2EDTA tubes by collaborating institutions according to the institutions' own protocols. For TCRbeta analysis, collaborator samples were shipped as frozen whole blood, as isolated PBMCs, or as DNA extracted from either sample type. TCRbeta CDR3 regions were amplified from genomic DNA using the immunoSEQ Assay, a bias-controlled multiplex PCR. As for how the authors treated the data: The number of nucleated cells in each sample was estimated from the amplification of reference gene primers within the assay. To quantify the absolute abundance of each unique TCRbeta CDR3 rearrangement, sequence reads were collapsed and filtered. For each sample, productive Simpson clonality was calculated as the square root of Simpson's diversity index over productive rearrangements. Not all clones reach the TCRdb copy of this immuneACCESS table, which keeps in-frame sequences only. Checked studies attribute under half of the gap to unresolved V genes and leave the rest unexplained. V, J and clone size were drawn from that table, and D and trimming were deduced from the DNA. In all, the sample holds 200,000 to 300,000 clones, and 80% to 95% of those were seen once. 0.8% to 0.95% of the sample belongs to the ten largest clones.

Source material: peripheral blood. The receptor was derived from a man between 25 and 39 years old with COVID-19, enrolled during active disease. The sequence joins TRBV3-1 (or the pseudogene TRBV3-2) to TRBJ2-1; no confident D gene assignment can be made. Read as DNA, the sequence is TGTGCCGGCAGGCAGGCGTCCTACAATGAGCAGTTCTTC. Its product reads: CAGRQASYNEQFF.